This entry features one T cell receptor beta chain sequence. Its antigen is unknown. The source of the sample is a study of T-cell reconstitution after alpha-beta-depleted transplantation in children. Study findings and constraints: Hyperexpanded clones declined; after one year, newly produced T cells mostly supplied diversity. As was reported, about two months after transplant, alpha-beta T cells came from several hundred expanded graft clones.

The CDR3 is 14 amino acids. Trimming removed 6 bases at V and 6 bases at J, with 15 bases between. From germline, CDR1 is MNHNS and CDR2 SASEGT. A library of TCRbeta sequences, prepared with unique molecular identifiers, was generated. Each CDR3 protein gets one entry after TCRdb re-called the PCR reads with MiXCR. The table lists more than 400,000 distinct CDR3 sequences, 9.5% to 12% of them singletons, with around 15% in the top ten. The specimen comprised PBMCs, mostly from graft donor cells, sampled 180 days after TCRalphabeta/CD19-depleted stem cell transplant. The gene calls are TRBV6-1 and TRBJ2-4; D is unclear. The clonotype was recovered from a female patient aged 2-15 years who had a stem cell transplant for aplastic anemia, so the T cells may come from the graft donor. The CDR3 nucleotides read TGTGCCAGCAGCCGATCTAGTGGGTCAAACATTCAGTACTTC. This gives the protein CASSRSSGSNIQYF.